This passage covers 14 T cell receptor beta chains from one sample sequenced in a study of CXCR3-negative and CXCR3-positive naive CD8 T cells. Libraries were UMI-labeled 5' RACE TRB cDNA. TCRdb reprocessed the 5' RACE reads; each CDR3 protein has one entry and no DNA is given. Here the sample table reports around 61,000 distinct CDR3 sequences. General study findings and limits: Hydrophobicity of TRB CDR3s was greater in CXCR3-positive naive cells than in CXCR3-negative naive cells.

No cognate antigen is known for these TCRs. The sequenced sample consisted of naive CXCR3+ CD8+ T cells from blood. Subset noted: CD45RO-CCR7+CD27+CD95- naive CD8+ T cells expressing CXCR3 (TNR3+). All receptors derive from a human donor in good health. Some clones in this sample may be carry-over from other donors' samples.

This rearrangement joins TRBV27 to TRBJ2-7. The germline CDR1 and CDR2 sequences are MNHEY and SMNVEV (reference sequence). The CDR3 has 13 residues. The chain's CDR3 is CASSLSRRHEQYF.

The chain is built from TRBV27 and TRBJ1-5; lacking DNA, the TRBD1 call made by TCRdb goes unchecked. This CDR3 has 15 residues. Germline V CDR1 and CDR2: MNHEY, SMNVEV (reference sequence). This chain's CDR3 is CASSSGQGDNQPQHF.

V and J are TRBV7-6 and TRBJ1-2; TCRdb's assignment of TRBD1 cannot be checked, as there is no DNA. The CDR3 is 17 amino acids. Per germline, CDR1 SGHVS and CDR2 FNYEAQ. Here the CDR3 reads CASSLDVRGGSDYGYTF.

The chain joins TRBV6-5 to TRBJ1-3. This CDR3 comprises 14 residues. CDR1 MNHEY and CDR2 SVGAGI come from the germline V gene. CDR3 loop: CASTAGLSGNTIYF.

V and J are TRBV9 and TRBJ2-7; no DNA is available, so the TRBD1 call from TCRdb remains unchecked. The germline gives CDR1 SGDLS, CDR2 YYNGEE. The CDR3 totals 17 residues. CDR3 protein: CASSVATGGGSSYEQYF.

The chain is built from TRBV12-3 or TRBV12-4 and TRBJ2-1; TCRdb's assignment of TRBD1 cannot be checked, as there is no DNA. The CDR3 sequence is 16 residues long. The CDR3 spells CASSPGQGATYNEQFF.

The rearrangement joins TRBV4-3 to TRBJ2-7; no DNA is available, so the TRBD1 call from TCRdb remains unchecked. The germline gives CDR1 LGHNA, CDR2 YSLEER. The CDR3 is 13 residues long. The chain's CDR3 is CASSQDDYREQYF.

The chain is built from TRBV7-2 and TRBJ2-7. Germline CDR1 SGHTA, CDR2 FQGNSA. The CDR3 sequence is 13 residues long. Here the CDR3 reads CASSLVGTYEQYF.

V is TRBV15 and J is TRBJ2-7; the TCRdb D gene call, TRBD1, has no DNA to confirm it. Germline loops: CDR1 LNHNV, CDR2 YYDKDF (reference sequence). The CDR3 runs 13 residues. CDR3 region: CATSSRTVDEQYF.

The gene calls are TRBV5-5 and TRBJ2-7; lacking DNA, the TRBD1 call made by TCRdb goes unchecked. In germline, CDR1 is SGHKS, CDR2 YYEKEE (reference sequence). The CDR3 is 14 residues long. The chain's CDR3 is CASTWGDPPYEQYF.

J is TRBJ1-1 and V is TRBV27; lacking DNA, the TRBD1 call made by TCRdb goes unchecked. Germline V gene sequence: CDR1 MNHEY, CDR2 SMNVEV (reference sequence). The CDR3 is 17 residues long. CDR3 residues: CASRPSRGTGANTEAFF.

This rearrangement joins TRBV3-1 to TRBJ2-1; TCRdb returns TRBD2, unconfirmable since there is no DNA. The germline gives CDR1 LGHDT, CDR2 YNNKEL (reference sequence). The CDR3 is 18 residues long. CDR3: CASSQDGIGLAGEGEQFF.

The rearrangement joins TRBV7-3 to TRBJ2-5; TCRdb indicates TRBD1, and absent DNA this call remains unverified. Germline CDR1 reads SGHTA; CDR2 reads FQGTGA. The CDR3 consists of 14 residues. The CDR3 protein is CASSPLGGQETQYF. The full variable domain, completed using reference TRBV7-3 and TRBJ2-5, is GAGVSQTPSNKVTEKGKYVELRCDPISGHTALYWYRQSLGQGPEFLIYFQGTGAADDSGLPNDRFFAVRPEGSVSTLKIQRTERGDSAVYLCASSPLGGQETQYFGPGTRLLVL.

The chain employs TRBV7-2 and TRBJ2-5; TCRdb's D gene call, TRBD1, goes unchecked for lack of DNA. CDR3 length equals 15 residues. Germline-derived CDR1 and CDR2 are SGHTA and FQGNSA. The CDR3 protein is CASSLAGGYPPAQYF.